Below are 21 T cell receptor beta chains sequenced from a single sample in a study of PD-1 blockade in classical Hodgkin lymphoma. TCRdb's copy holds only in-frame clones and misses some; the assay was immunoSEQ multiplex PCR. This sample yields about 60,000 clones, of which around nine tenths are seen a single time; about 9.6% belongs to the top ten. Exposure to brentuximab vedotin varied, and each patient had relapsed following autologous stem cell transplantation. This specimen consisted of peripheral blood mononuclear cells (PBMCs), obtained at baseline. Receptors originate from a human donor with classical Hodgkin lymphoma.

The V and J genes are TRBV5-4 and TRBJ2-7; unclear D gene. V lost 1 base and J 2 bases, leaving 13 bases between the germline ends. The CDR3 is 15 residues long. Germline loops: CDR1 SGHNT, CDR2 YYREEE (reference sequence). CDR3 sequence reads: CASSLLGSGTYEQYF. CDR3 nucleotide sequence: TGTGCCAGCAGCTTGTTGGGTTCTGGCACCTACGAGCAGTACTTC. The variable domain in full, completed from reference TRBV5-4 and TRBJ2-7, reads ETGVTQSPTHLIKTRGQQVTLRCSSQSGHNTVSWYQQALGQGPQFIFQYYREEENGRGNFPPRFSGLQFPNYSSELNVNALELDDSALYLCASSLLGSGTYEQYFGPGTRLTVT.

This chain joins TRBV2 and TRBJ2-3; D may match TRBD1 or TRBD2 (7 bases each). V lost 6 bases to trimming and J lost 6 bases, with 25 bases between them. The CDR3 length is 17 residues. Germline CDR1 and CDR2: SNHLY and FYNNEI. CDR3 protein: CASSGGWTGPSQDTQYF. The CDR3 DNA reads TGTGCCAGCAGCGGGGGGTGGACAGGTCCCTCACAGGATACGCAGTATTTT.

This clone has just one count. V is TRBV5-4 and J is TRBJ2-1; TRBD2 matches 8 bases. The V segment lost 6 bases and the J segment 5 bases; nucleotides outside the gene matches: 10. Germline assignment: CDR1 SGHNT and CDR2 YYREEE (reference sequence). The CDR3 sequence is 15 residues long. The CDR3 bases are TGTGCCAGCAAAACCGGGAGGGCCTTACACAATGAGCAGTTCTTC. Translated: CASKTGRALHNEQFF.

J is TRBJ2-5 and V is TRBV7-2; TRBD2 might be the D (5 bases). CDR3 length: 14 residues. CDR1 and CDR2 (germline): SGHTA, FQGNSA. The V end was cut by 4 bases, the J end by 1 base, with 10 bases between. The CDR3 sequence: CASSSERSQETQYF. The CDR3 bases are TGTGCCAGCAGCTCTGAGCGGAGCCAAGAGACCCAGTACTTC.

This rearrangement joins TRBV7-9 to TRBJ2-2, with 7 bases fitting TRBD2. CDR3 length equals 15 residues. Losses at the gene ends were 1 base for V and 1 base for J; bases not matched to a gene: 0. The germline CDR1 and CDR2 sequences are SEHNR and FQNEAQ (reference sequence). As DNA, the CDR3 is TGTGCCAGCAGCTTAGGCGGGGGGAACACCGGGGAGCTGTTTTTT. This sequence encodes CASSLGGGNTGELFF.

The chain combines TRBV7-2 with TRBJ2-5, with D hard to call. There are 14 residues in the CDR3. CDR1 SGHTA and CDR2 FQGNSA come from the germline V gene. Trimming removed 5 bases from V and 2 bases from J, with 12 bases in between. CDR3 nucleotide sequence: TGTGCCAGCAGCCGACCGCCCGAACAAGAGACCCAGTACTTC. Its protein product is CASSRPPEQETQYF.

The CDR3, as DNA: TGCAGTGCTCCGGATGCCTACGAGCAGTACTTC. Translating gives CSAPDAYEQYF. The V and J genes are TRBV20-1 and TRBJ2-7; D unresolved. There are 11 residues in the CDR3. V lost 5 bases, J lost 2 bases, and 7 bases lay in between. Per germline, CDR1 DFQATT and CDR2 SNEGSKA (reference sequence).

The chain is built from TRBV20-1 and TRBJ2-1, with no clear D. This CDR3 has 11 residues. Germline lookup yields CDR1 DFQATT and CDR2 SNEGSKA (reference sequence). Trimming stripped 4 bases from V and 12 bases from J, with 13 bases between. CDR3 nucleotides: TGCAGTGCTAAGGGTCCCACCGTGCAGTTCTTC. It yields the protein CSAKGPTVQFF.

The CDR3 coding sequence is TGTGCCAGCAGTTACTCACAGGCCACCGGGGAGCTGTTTTTT. Its translation: CASSYSQATGELFF. V and J are TRBV6-5 and TRBJ2-2; maybe TRBD1 (5 bases). Germline CDR1 and CDR2: MNHEY and SVGAGI. V lost 0 bases to trimming and J lost 4 bases, with 6 bases between them. This CDR3 spans 14 amino acids.

The chain couples TRBV6-1 to TRBJ2-1; no reliable D call. V shed 6 bases and J shed 1 base, with 4 bases lying between them. CDR3 length: 12 amino acids. In germline, CDR1 is MNHNS, CDR2 SASEGT. The CDR3 loop reads CASRPSYNEQFF. For the CDR3, the DNA is TGTGCCAGCAGGCCATCCTACAATGAGCAGTTCTTC.

Concerning this clone itself: One junction end disagrees with the germline gene, perhaps due to a read error. The sample has other DNA sequences that encode this CDR3 too. J is TRBJ2-6 and V is TRBV13; D perhaps matches TRBD1 (5 bases). CDR3 length equals 13 residues. CDR1 and CDR2 (germline): PRHDT, FYEKMQ (reference sequence). The CDR3 spells CASSLSGANVLTF. The CDR3 nucleotides are TGTGCCAGCAGCTTATCTGGGGCCAACGTCCTAACTTTC.

The rearrangement joins TRBV28 to TRBJ2-7; tentative D call: TRBD2 (5 bases). This CDR3 spans 12 amino acids. Germline CDR1 MDHEN, CDR2 SYDVKM. V was shortened by 8 bases and J by 2 bases, with 10 bases between the two germline ends. The chain's CDR3 is CASGGRPYEQYF. CDR3 DNA: TGTGCCAGCGGAGGCAGACCCTACGAGCAGTACTTC.

This CDR3 is CASSQLPEGEQYF. The CDR3 DNA is TGTGCCAGCAGCCAACTTCCAGAAGGCGAGCAGTACTTC. The rearrangement uses TRBV4-2 and TRBJ2-7, with unresolved D. This CDR3 is built from 13 residues. V lost 2 bases and J 6 bases, leaving 11 bases between the germline ends. Germline loops: CDR1 LGHNA, CDR2 YNFKEQ.

The rearrangement uses TRBV7-2 and TRBJ2-2; TRBD2 agrees at 9 bases. This CDR3 has 17 amino acids. The J segment lost 6 bases and the V segment lost 2 bases, leaving 10 bases of the junction unmatched. Per the germline V gene, CDR1 is SGHTA and CDR2 is FQGNSA. The CDR3 bases are TGTGCCAGCAGCTTATCAGCGGGAGGACTTTTGGCCGGGGAGCTGTTTTTT. It translates to CASSLSAGGLLAGELFF.

J is TRBJ2-7 and V is TRBV28, with D possibly matching TRBD1 (5 bases). This CDR3 contains 14 residues. V lost 2 bases and J 6 bases, leaving 14 bases between the germline ends. Germline loops: CDR1 MDHEN, CDR2 SYDVKM. The CDR3: CASSLGTGRREQYF. The CDR3 DNA follows: TGTGCCAGCAGTTTAGGCACAGGACGACGCGAGCAGTACTTC.

This chain uses TRBV4-1 with TRBJ2-7, with a possible D match to TRBD2 (6 bases). The germline V and J ends were trimmed by 0 bases and 4 bases, with 16 bases remaining between them. Germline CDR1 and CDR2: MGHRA and YSYEKL. CDR3 length: 16 amino acids. In DNA form, the CDR3 reads TGCGCCAGCAGCCAAGAACACCCGGGAGTCGGGTACGAGCAGTACTTC. Its protein product is CASSQEHPGVGYEQYF.

This clone was observed once. This chain connects TRBV6-6 to TRBJ2-5; TRBD1 might be the D (6 bases). The CDR3 sequence is 14 residues long. The V end was cut by 0 bases, the J end by 4 bases, with 9 bases between. From germline, CDR1 is MNHNY and CDR2 SVGAGI (reference sequence). The CDR3 loop is CASSYSQGGETQYF. The CDR3 DNA follows: TGTGCCAGCAGTTACTCACAGGGTGGAGAGACCCAGTACTTC.

Turning to this clone: A junction boundary mismatches the germline segment, possibly from a read error. The rearrangement uses TRBV5-1 and TRBJ2-7; 7 positions agree with TRBD1. This CDR3 is 14 amino acids long. The germline V gene encodes CDR1 SGHRS and CDR2 YFSETQ. The CDR3 region has the DNA TGCGCCAGCAGCGTTACAGGGGCCTCCTTCGAGCAGTACTTC. Its translation is CASSVTGASFEQYF.

This rearrangement joins TRBV6-1 to TRBJ2-1; perhaps TRBD2 as D (5 bases). The CDR3 covers 13 residues. Looked up from germline, CDR1 is MNHNS and CDR2 is SASEGT. The V gene lost 6 bases and the J gene lost 0 bases, with 6 bases spanning the gap. CDR3 DNA sequence: TGTGCCAGCAGGGGGAGCTCCTACAATGAGCAGTTCTTC. As protein: CASRGSSYNEQFF.

In its sample, this clone ranks as medium-sized (0.01 to 0.1%). This chain uses TRBV7-9 with TRBJ2-7; D is undetermined. Trimming cost V 2 bases and J 1 base, with 9 bases left between them. CDR3 length: 14 amino acids. The germline V gene encodes CDR1 SEHNR and CDR2 FQNEAQ (reference sequence). CDR3 residues: CASSLMPGSYEQYF. The CDR3 DNA is TGTGCCAGCAGCTTAATGCCAGGATCCTACGAGCAGTACTTC. The whole variable domain, remainder taken from reference TRBV7-9 and TRBJ2-7, is DTGVSQNPRHKITKRGQNVTFRCDPISEHNRLYWYRQTLGQGPEFLTYFQNEAQLEKSRLLSDRFSAERPKGSFSTLEIQRTEQGDSAMYLCASSLMPGSYEQYFGPGTRLTVT.

A note on this clone: The junction does not match germline at one end; this may be a read error. The sample has other DNA sequences that encode this CDR3 too. The V gene is TRBV5-4, the J gene TRBJ2-2, with D possibly being TRBD2 (6 bases). This CDR3 comprises 13 residues. The V gene's germline CDR1 is SGHNT and CDR2 YYREEE (reference sequence). CDR3 DNA: TGTGCTAGCAGCTTGGGGGGCACCGGGGAGCTGTTTTTT. This translates into CASSLGGTGELFF.